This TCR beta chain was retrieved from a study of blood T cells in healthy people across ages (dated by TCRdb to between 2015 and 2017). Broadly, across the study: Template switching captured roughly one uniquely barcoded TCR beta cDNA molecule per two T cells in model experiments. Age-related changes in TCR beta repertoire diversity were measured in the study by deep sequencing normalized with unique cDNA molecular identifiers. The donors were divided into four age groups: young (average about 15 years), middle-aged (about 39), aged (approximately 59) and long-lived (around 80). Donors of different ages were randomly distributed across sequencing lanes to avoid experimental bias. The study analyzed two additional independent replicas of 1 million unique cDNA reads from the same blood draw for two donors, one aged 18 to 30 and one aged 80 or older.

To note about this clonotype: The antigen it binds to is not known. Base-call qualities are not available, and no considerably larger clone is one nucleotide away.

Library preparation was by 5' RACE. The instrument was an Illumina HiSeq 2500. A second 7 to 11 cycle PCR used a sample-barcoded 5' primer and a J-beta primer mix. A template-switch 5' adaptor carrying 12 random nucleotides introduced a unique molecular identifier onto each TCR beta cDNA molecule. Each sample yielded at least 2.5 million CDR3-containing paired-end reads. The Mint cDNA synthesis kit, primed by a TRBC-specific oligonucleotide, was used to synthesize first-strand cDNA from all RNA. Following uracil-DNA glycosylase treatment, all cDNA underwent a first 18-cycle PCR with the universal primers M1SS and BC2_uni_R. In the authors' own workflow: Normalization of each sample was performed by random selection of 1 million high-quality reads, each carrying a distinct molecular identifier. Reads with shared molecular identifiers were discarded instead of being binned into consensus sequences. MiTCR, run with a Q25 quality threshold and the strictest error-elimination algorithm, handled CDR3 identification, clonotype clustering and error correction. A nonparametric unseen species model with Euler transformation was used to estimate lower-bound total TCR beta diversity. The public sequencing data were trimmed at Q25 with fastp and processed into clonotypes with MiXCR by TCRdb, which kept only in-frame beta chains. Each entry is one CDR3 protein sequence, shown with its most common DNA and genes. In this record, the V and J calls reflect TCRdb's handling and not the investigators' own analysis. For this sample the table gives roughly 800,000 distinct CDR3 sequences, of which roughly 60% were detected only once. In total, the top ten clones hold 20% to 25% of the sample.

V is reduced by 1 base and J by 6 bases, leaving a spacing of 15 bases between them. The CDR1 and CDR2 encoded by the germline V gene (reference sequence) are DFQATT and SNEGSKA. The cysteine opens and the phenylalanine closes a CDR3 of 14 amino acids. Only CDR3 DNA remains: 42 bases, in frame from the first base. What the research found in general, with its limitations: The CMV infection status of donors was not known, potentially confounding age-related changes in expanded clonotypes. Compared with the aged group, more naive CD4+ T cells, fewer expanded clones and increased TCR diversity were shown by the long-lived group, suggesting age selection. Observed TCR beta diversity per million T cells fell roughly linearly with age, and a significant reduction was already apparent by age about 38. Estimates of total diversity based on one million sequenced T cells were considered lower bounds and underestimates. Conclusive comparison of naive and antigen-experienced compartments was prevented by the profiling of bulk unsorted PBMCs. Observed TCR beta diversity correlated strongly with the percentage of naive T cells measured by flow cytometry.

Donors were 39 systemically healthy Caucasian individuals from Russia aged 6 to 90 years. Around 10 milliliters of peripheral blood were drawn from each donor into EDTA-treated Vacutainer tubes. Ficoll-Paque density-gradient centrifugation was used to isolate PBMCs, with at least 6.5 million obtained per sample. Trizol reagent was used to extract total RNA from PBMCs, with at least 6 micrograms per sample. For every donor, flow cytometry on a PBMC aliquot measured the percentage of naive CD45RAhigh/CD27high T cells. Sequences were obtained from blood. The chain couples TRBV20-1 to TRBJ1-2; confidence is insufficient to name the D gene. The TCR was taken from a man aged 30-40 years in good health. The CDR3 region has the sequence CSARAAWATDGYTF. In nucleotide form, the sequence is TGCAGTGCTAGAGCAGCTTGGGCCACGGATGGCTACACCTTC.